This T cell receptor beta chain was sequenced for a study of CD8 T cells in Susac syndrome. The authors sequenced TCR beta from blood CD8+ and CD4+ T cells. The multiple sclerosis controls were treatment-naive patients with relapsing-remitting disease that was stable or active. With random hexamers, roughly 0.45 to 1 ug RNA was reverse transcribed. An immunoSEQ multiplex PCR amplified TCR beta CDR3 over 54 Vbeta and 13 Jbeta. Via MiXCR, TCRdb re-called the immunoSEQ multiplex PCR reads, giving one row per CDR3 protein. The table shows about 130,000 distinct CDR3 sequences, with 90% to 95% occurring only once. Study-wide findings and caveats: That the number of individuals in its TCR sequencing and HLA analysis was relatively small was acknowledged by the study.

The length of the CDR3 is 11 residues. CDR1 is GTSNPN and CDR2 is SVGIG in the germline V gene (reference sequence). V dropped 7 bases and J dropped 6 bases, with 12 bases sitting between them. Note on this clonotype: No antigen is known for it.

Sequenced sample: CD4+ T cells from PBMCs. The chain couples TRBV30 to TRBJ1-2, with unresolved D. The sequence was collected from a human donor with multiple sclerosis. The chain's CDR3 is CASSRSNGYTF. The CDR3 DNA follows: TGTGCCTCTTCTCGGTCTAATGGCTACACCTTC.